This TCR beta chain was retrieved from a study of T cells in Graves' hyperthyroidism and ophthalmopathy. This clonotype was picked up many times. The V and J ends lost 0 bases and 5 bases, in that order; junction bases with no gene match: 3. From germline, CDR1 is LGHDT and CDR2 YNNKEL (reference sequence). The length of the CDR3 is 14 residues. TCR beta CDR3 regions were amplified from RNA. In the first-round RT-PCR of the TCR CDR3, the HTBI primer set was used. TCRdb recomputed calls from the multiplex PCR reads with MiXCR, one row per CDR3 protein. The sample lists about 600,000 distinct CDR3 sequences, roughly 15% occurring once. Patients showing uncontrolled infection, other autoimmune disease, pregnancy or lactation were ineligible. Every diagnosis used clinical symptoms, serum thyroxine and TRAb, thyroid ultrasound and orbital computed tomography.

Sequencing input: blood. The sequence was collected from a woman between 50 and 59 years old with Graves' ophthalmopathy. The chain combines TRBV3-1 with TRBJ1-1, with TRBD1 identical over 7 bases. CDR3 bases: TGTGCCAGCAGCCAAGATCAGGGGGATACTGAAGCTTTCTTT. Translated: CASSQDQGDTEAFF.